The rows below give T cell receptor beta chains drawn from one sample of a study of blood T cell repertoires in COVID-19. Data came from immunoSEQ multiplex PCR; TCRdb stores just in-frame clones and leaves some out. Of 200,000 to 250,000 clones listed, 88% were seen once; the top ten hold about 1.5%. Material for sequencing was peripheral blood. These TCRs come from a man aged 18 to 30 with active or convalescent COVID-19. Both conserved end residues are part of each CDR3. D genes are given only for firm matches. Clone size is given for some rows only: seen once, a few or many times, or a class if the clone is expanded.

>TRBD1|16|TRBJ1-5|TRBV30|few
TGTGCCTGGAGTGGGGAAGGGGGCAGCCTCAATCAGCCCCAGCATTTT
CAWSGEGGSLNQPQHF
>TRBD1|15|TRBJ1-1|TRBV7-9|NA
TGTGCCAGCAGCTCGGGACAGCAACTAATCCAAGAAGCTTTCTTT
CASSSGQQLIQEAFF
>TRBD1|15|TRBJ1-1|TRBV19|NA
TGTGCCAGTAGTGCTCCCGGGACAGGGGGCCGGGAAGCTTTCTTT
CASSAPGTGGREAFF
>TRBD2|14|TRBJ2-1|TRBV5-6|NA
TGTGCCAGCAGGAGGACTAGCGGGGCCAATGAGCAGTTCTTC
CASRRTSGANEQFF
>TRBD1|15|TRBJ1-5|TRBV27|few
TGTGCCAGCAGTCCATCAGGGGGCGCGAGGCAGCCCCAGCATTTT
CASSPSGGARQPQHF
>TRBD1|14|TRBJ1-1|TRBV18|NA
TGTGCCAGCTCGTCAGACAGGGTGAACACTGAAGCTTTCTTT
CASSSDRVNTEAFF
>TRBD2|18|TRBJ2-3|TRBV11-2|once
TGTGCCAGCAGCTTAGAGGGGGGGTCGAGCGGGTATACAGATACGCAGTATTTT
CASSLEGGSSGYTDTQYF
>NA|15|TRBJ2-7|TRBV5-4|once
TGTGCCAGCAGCTTCGAGAGAACAGGGCTATACGAGCAGTACTTC
CASSFERTGLYEQYF
>NA|10|TRBJ1-1|TRBV10-3|once
TGTGCCATCAGTGACCTCACCGTACTATTT
CAISDLTVLF
>TRBD2|14|TRBJ2-1|TRBV19|once
TGTGCCAGTAGTATAGCGGGAGGGGGCAATGAGCAGTTCTTC
CASSIAGGGNEQFF
>NA|15|TRBJ2-4|TRBV19|NA
TGTGCCAGTAGTGCCCCACAGGTAGCCAAAAACATTCAGTACTTC
CASSAPQVAKNIQYF
>TRBD1|16|TRBJ1-2|TRBV29-1|NA
TGCAGCGTTGAAGGCGGGACAGGGGGCTCCGAGGGTGGCTACACCTTC
CSVEGGTGGSEGGYTF
>TRBD2|15|TRBJ2-1|TRBV13|NA
TGTGCCAGCAGCCGACGCCTAGCGGGAGACAATGAGCAGTTCTTC
CASSRRLAGDNEQFF
>NA|14|TRBJ2-1|TRBV7-6|NA
TGTGCCAGCAGCGGAGGGTTAGCCTACAATGAGCAGTTCTTC
CASSGGLAYNEQFF
>TRBD2|13|TRBJ2-1|TRBV30|NA
TGTGCCCGTAGCGGGAGGAAGAAGAATGAGCAGTTCTTC
CARSGRKKNEQFF
>TRBD1|16|TRBJ1-2|TRBV3-1/TRBV3-2|NA
TGTGCCAGCAGCCAAGCGTCGGGACAGGCTAACTATGGCTACACCTTC
CASSQASGQANYGYTF
>NA|13|TRBJ1-3|TRBV7-3|few
TGTGCCAGCGGGTCAGGCACTGGAAACACCATATATTTT
CASGSGTGNTIYF
>NA|13|TRBJ2-3|TRBV6-5|NA
TGTGCCAGCAGAACTAGCAACGCAGATACGCAGTATTTT
CASRTSNADTQYF
>TRBD1|14|TRBJ1-2|TRBV19|NA
TGTGCCAGTAGTCCAGGGGGAGCTAACTATGGCTACACCTTC
CASSPGGANYGYTF
>TRBD2|15|TRBJ2-7|TRBV6-2/TRBV6-3|NA
TGTGCCAGCAGTCAAAGGACTAGCGGGAGCTACGAGCAGTACTTC
CASSQRTSGSYEQYF
>NA|12|TRBJ1-2|TRBV28|NA
TGTGCCAGCAGTTTCGGTTCGCGGGGCTACACCTTC
CASSFGSRGYTF
>NA|14|TRBJ1-5|TRBV15|NA
TGTGCCACCAGCAGTGACAGTGGAGATCAGCCCCAGCATTTT
CATSSDSGDQPQHF
>TRBD1|16|TRBJ1-6|TRBV5-6|NA
TGTGCCAGCAGCCGTAGGGGGGGACAGGGGAATTCACCCCTCCACTTT
CASSRRGGQGNSPLHF
>NA|15|TRBJ2-2|TRBV4-2|NA
TGTGCCAGCAGCCAAGACGGTTTACAGTCCGGGGAGCTGTTTTTT
CASSQDGLQSGELFF
>TRBD1|13|TRBJ1-3|TRBV12-3/TRBV12-4|once
TGTGCCAGCACCGGGACAGGAAGAAACACCATATATTTT
CASTGTGRNTIYF
>NA|16|TRBJ2-2|TRBV19|NA
TGTGCCAGTAGCTCCCGGTCGGGGGTGGGGGCCGGGGAGCTGTTTTTT
CASSSRSGVGAGELFF
>NA|15|TRBJ2-2|TRBV2|NA
TGTGCCAGCATGGCGAGAGGAGTTAACACCGGGGAGCTGTTTTTT
CASMARGVNTGELFF
>NA|17|TRBJ2-2|TRBV10-3|NA
TGTGCCATCAGTTCGGACTACGGGACGCGCCGGGGCGGGGAGCTGTTTTTT
CAISSDYGTRRGGELFF
>NA|12|TRBJ1-2|TRBV5-6|NA
TGTGCCAGCAGCCTCGGTACCAATGGCTACACCTTC
CASSLGTNGYTF
>NA|15|TRBJ1-1|TRBV13|NA
TGTGCCAGCAGCTTAGGGGCAGGGATGAACACTGAAGCTTTCTTT
CASSLGAGMNTEAFF
>NA|12|TRBJ2-5|TRBV6-5|NA
TGTGCCAGCAGTCCGAGCCTAGGAACCCAGTACTTC
CASSPSLGTQYF
>NA|19|TRBJ1-1|TRBV2|NA
TGTGCCAGCACTTATCGGGGGTACTGGGTTAAATGGATGAACACTGAAGCTTTCTTT
CASTYRGYWVKWMNTEAFF
>TRBD2|16|TRBJ2-7|TRBV10-3|once
TGTGCCATCAGCCCATCTGCCGGGACTAGCGGCTACGAGCAGTACTTC
CAISPSAGTSGYEQYF
>TRBD1|15|TRBJ1-2|TRBV25-1|NA
TGTGCCAGCAGTGAAGGTGGGACAGGGGAGGATGGCTACACCTTC
CASSEGGTGEDGYTF
>TRBD1|15|TRBJ2-7|TRBV5-1|NA
TGCGCCAGCAGTGGGCAGGGGGCCTCTATCCGCGAGCAGTACTTC
CASSGQGASIREQYF
>NA|14|TRBJ1-5|TRBV7-9|NA
TGTGCCAGCAGCCCCGACAGTGGCAATCAGCCCCAGCATTTT
CASSPDSGNQPQHF